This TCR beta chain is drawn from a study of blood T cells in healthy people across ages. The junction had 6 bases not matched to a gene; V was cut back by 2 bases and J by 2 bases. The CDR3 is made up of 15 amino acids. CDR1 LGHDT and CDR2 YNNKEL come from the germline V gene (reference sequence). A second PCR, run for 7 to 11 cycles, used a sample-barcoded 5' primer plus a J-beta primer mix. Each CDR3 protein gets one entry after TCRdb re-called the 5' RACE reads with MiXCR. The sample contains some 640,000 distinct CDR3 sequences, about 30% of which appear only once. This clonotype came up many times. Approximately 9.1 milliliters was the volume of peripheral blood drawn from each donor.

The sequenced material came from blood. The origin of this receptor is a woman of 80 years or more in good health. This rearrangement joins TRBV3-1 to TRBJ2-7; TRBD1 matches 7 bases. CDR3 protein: CASSQQRQGPYEQYF. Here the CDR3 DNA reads TGTGCCAGCAGCCAACAAAGACAGGGTCCCTACGAGCAGTACTTC.